This is a list of T cell receptor beta chains from one sample in a study of radiotherapy plus CTLA-4 blockade in lung cancer. Libraries were prepared by immunoSEQ multiplex PCR; TCRdb keeps only in-frame clonotypes and omits some of them. Of some 37,000 clones in the sample, over 55% were seen once. This specimen consisted of peripheral blood, obtained from a patient treated with radiotherapy plus ipilimumab. The receptors derive from a human donor with non-small cell lung cancer who had stable disease on radiotherapy plus ipilimumab. CDR3s include the opening cysteine and the closing phenylalanine or tryptophan. The D gene is left open where the match is weak. Size is stated for part of the rows, as once, few or many counts, or as a class when the clone is expanded.

d_call	j_call	v_call	clone_size	cdr3_nt	cdr3_aa
-	TRBJ1-2	TRBV5-4	once	TGTGCCAGCAGCTTGGAGCCAACGGTTCTTGGCTACACCTTC	CASSLEPTVLGYTF
-	TRBJ1-2	TRBV9	-	TGTGCCAGCAGCCCCTCCGGGGCAGGGACTGCGCTCTATGGCTACACCTTC	CASSPSGAGTALYGYTF
TRBD1	TRBJ1-5	TRBV2	-	TGTGCCAGCATGCTGGCCAGGGGGACACAGCCCCAGCATTTT	CASMLARGTQPQHF
-	TRBJ2-5	TRBV2	-	TGTGCCAGCAGTGAAGGTTCCCCTGGGGGGTTGGAGACCCAGTACTTC	CASSEGSPGGLETQYF
TRBD2	TRBJ2-1	TRBV2	-	TGTGCCAGCAGTCGCGCGGCTAGCGGGGGGGGTAATGAGCAGTTCTTC	CASSRAASGGGNEQFF
-	TRBJ2-7	TRBV20-1	-	TGCAGTGCCAGACCGGGATACGAGCAGTACTTC	CSARPGYEQYF
TRBD2	TRBJ2-7	TRBV6-1	-	TGTGCCAGCAGCCGGGAGGCAGGGACCTACGAGCAGTACTTC	CASSREAGTYEQYF
TRBD1	TRBJ1-2	TRBV6-5	-	TGTGCCAGCAGTTACCAAGGGGGCAAAAATGGCTACACCTTC	CASSYQGGKNGYTF
-	TRBJ2-2	TRBV5-4	once	TGTGCCAGCAGCTTGTATGAGGGTTGGTCCACCGGGGAGCTGTTTTTT	CASSLYEGWSTGELFF
TRBD1	TRBJ1-2	TRBV10-2	-	TGCGCCAGCAGTAATAACCGGGACAGGGGCTACACCTTC	CASSNNRDRGYTF
-	TRBJ2-5	TRBV5-4	-	TGTGCCAGCAGCCAGACCGGGACACCCCAAGAGACCCAGTACTTC	CASSQTGTPQETQYF
TRBD1	TRBJ2-7	TRBV5-1	-	TGCGCCAGCAGCTTGGCCGGGACAGGGGGGTTCGAGCAGTACTTC	CASSLAGTGGFEQYF
-	TRBJ2-7	TRBV7-2	-	TGTGCCAGCAGCTTAGTTACAGGATCCTACGAGCAGTACTTC	CASSLVTGSYEQYF
-	TRBJ2-7	TRBV19	few	TGTGCCAGTAGTATCGGCAGGGTGTTCGAGCAGTACTTC	CASSIGRVFEQYF
TRBD1	TRBJ1-6	TRBV5-4	-	TGTGCCAGCAGCCCGCCCCCCCGGACAGGGGGAGATTCACCCCTCCACTTT	CASSPPPRTGGDSPLHF
-	TRBJ1-1	TRBV12-5	-	TGTGCTAGTGGTTTGGATATGAACACTGAAGCTTTCTTT	CASGLDMNTEAFF